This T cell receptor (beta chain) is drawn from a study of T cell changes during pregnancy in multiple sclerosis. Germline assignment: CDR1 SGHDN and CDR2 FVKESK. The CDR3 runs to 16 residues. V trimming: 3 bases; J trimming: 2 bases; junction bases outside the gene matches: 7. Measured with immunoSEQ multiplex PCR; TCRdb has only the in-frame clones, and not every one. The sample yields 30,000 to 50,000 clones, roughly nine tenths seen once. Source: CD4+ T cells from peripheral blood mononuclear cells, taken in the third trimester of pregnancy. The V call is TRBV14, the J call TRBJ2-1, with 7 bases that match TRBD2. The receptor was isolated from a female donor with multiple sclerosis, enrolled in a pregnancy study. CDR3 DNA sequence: TGTGCCAGCAGCCAGCTGCTAGCGGCCACCTACAATGAGCAGTTCTTC. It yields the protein CASSQLLAATYNEQFF.